What follows are 12 T cell receptor beta chains derived from one specimen sequenced in a study of tumor-infiltrating lymphocytes in primary liver carcinoma. Co-extracted RNA and DNA came from roughly 20-30 mg of unsorted bulk tissue. A constant-region primer primed TCR beta cDNA synthesis from 400 to 550 ng of total RNA. Each TCR beta library was derived from three nested multiplex PCR rounds that employed slightly modified ARM-PCR. In the first two PCR rounds, TRBV1-TRBV30 forward primers were paired with a C-beta reverse primer, and each round lasted about 9 cycles. Each CDR3 protein gets one entry after TCRdb re-called the multiplex PCR reads with MiXCR. The sample holds roughly 100,000 distinct CDR3 sequences, roughly four fifths seen once. Source material: liver tumor tissue from sampling region 3. Stated subset: tumor region T3, left-lateral pole. The receptors here all came from a man between 40 and 49 years old with primary liver carcinoma and hepatitis B virus infection.

About this clonotype itself: A single base separates this from a much larger clone, so it may be a read error. The chain carries TRBV7-3 and TRBJ2-2, with a weak D call TRBD2 (5 bases). Per germline, CDR1 SGHTA and CDR2 FQGTGA. The CDR3 extends over 17 amino acids. CDR3 region: CASSHDEAVANTGELSF. In DNA, the CDR3 is TGTGCCAGCAGCCACGACGAGGCGGTCGCGAACACCGGGGAGCTGTCTTTT. Together with reference TRBV7-3 and TRBJ2-2, the CDR3 gives the full variable domain: GAGVSQTPSNKVTEKGKYVELRCDPISGHTALYWYRQSLGQGPEFLIYFQGTGAADDSGLPNDRFFAVRPEGSVSTLKIQRTERGDSAVYLCASSHDEAVANTGELSFGEGSRLTVL.

This clonotype was detected only a few times. The rearrangement links TRBV11-2 to TRBJ2-3; 11 bases fit TRBD2. V was pared by 5 bases and J by 4 bases, with 5 bases of the junction left unmatched. Looked up from germline, CDR1 is SGHAT and CDR2 is FQNNGV. The CDR3 is made up of 15 amino acids. CDR3 in DNA: TGTGCCAGCAGCCCTGGACTAGCGGGCCCAGATACGCAGTATTTT. Protein sequence: CASSPGLAGPDTQYF.

A note on this clonotype: The junction does not match germline at one end; this may be a read error. DNA for the CDR3: TGCAGTGCCCTAAGTGTCAGCGGGAGAGTATGGGAGACTCAGTACTTC. Translating it yields CSALSVSGRVWETQYF. The V call is TRBV20-1, the J call TRBJ2-5; 8 bases line up with TRBD2. This CDR3 contains 16 residues. In germline, CDR1 is DFQATT, CDR2 SNEGSKA (reference sequence).

This clonotype was picked up a small number of times. A single base separates this from a much larger clone, so it may be a read error. The chain combines TRBV5-1 with TRBJ2-1; D is possibly TRBD2 (7 bases). The CDR3 totals 16 residues. Germline CDR1 and CDR2: SGHRS and YFSETQ. V lost 1 base and J 5 bases, leaving 16 bases between the germline ends. This CDR3 is CASSLTVGGGHNEQFF. The CDR3 nucleotides read TGCGCCAGCAGCTTGACCGTAGGGGGGGGCCACAATGAGCAGTTCTTC.

About this clonotype itself: The junction differs from germline at one of its ends, possibly a read error. The chain uses TRBV10-2 and TRBJ2-3; 7 bases fit TRBD2. The CDR3 runs to 17 residues. Germline values: CDR1 WSHSY, CDR2 SAAADI. CDR3 in amino acids: CASSGLQRLASTDTHYF. The CDR3 coding sequence is TGCGCCAGCAGTGGGTTACAGAGACTAGCTAGCACAGATACGCATTATTTT.

A word on this clonotype: The junction does not match germline at one end; this may be a read error. The chain recombines TRBV11-2 with TRBJ2-7; perhaps TRBD1 as D (6 bases). The CDR3 is 15 amino acids. Germline V CDR1 and CDR2: SGHAT, FQNNGV. CDR3 loop: CASNLRWTEGNEQYF. The CDR3 coding sequence is TGTGCTAGCAACTTACGATGGACAGAGGGAAACGAGCAGTACTTC.

In the case of this clonotype: With a much larger clone just one base away, this may be a read error. The chain is built from TRBV28 and TRBJ2-3; 7 bases are shared with TRBD1. This CDR3 has 13 amino acids. Per the germline V gene, CDR1 is MDHEN and CDR2 is SYDVKM. The trim removed 6 bases at V and 5 bases at J, leaving 5 bases unmatched. This chain's CDR3 is CASRMQGVDTQYF. Written as DNA, the CDR3 is TGTGCCAGCAGAATGCAGGGGGTAGATACGCAGTATTTT.

Remarks on this clonotype: The junction does not match germline at one end; this may be a read error. The chain couples TRBV6-6 to TRBJ1-1, with TRBD1 as a possible D gene (6 bases). Germline CDR1 is MNHNY and CDR2 is SVGAGI (reference sequence). The CDR3 spans 13 residues. The CDR3 nucleotides read TGCGCCAGCAGCAGAGGGGGGACTACGGAAGCTTTCTTT. It specifies CASSRGGTTEAFF.

This clonotype came up a few times. An end of the junction differs from the germline gene, which may be a read error. The chain is built from TRBV6-6 and TRBJ1-5; TRBD1 is a possible D gene (5 bases). The CDR3 extends over 16 amino acids. Germline V gene sequence: CDR1 MNHNY, CDR2 SVGAGI (reference sequence). CDR3 amino acids: CASSYSTGGGNQSQHF. CDR3 sequence (DNA): TGTGCCAGCAGTTACTCGACGGGGGGAGGCAATCAGTCCCAGCATTTT.

With regard to this clonotype: No conserved phenylalanine or tryptophan is present at the end of the CDR3, so a read error is the likely explanation. The chain employs TRBV14 and TRBJ2-1, with 8 nucleotides matching TRBD1. Germline V gene data show CDR1 as SGHDN and CDR2 as FVKESK. The CDR3 sequence is 15 residues long. CDR3 sequence: CAISQVRAGGIEQFL. DNA for the CDR3: TGTGCCATCAGCCAAGTTCGAGCAGGGGGCATTGAGCAGTTCCTC.

With respect to this clonotype: The junction differs from germline at one of its ends, possibly a read error. J is TRBJ2-7 and V is TRBV29-1; tentatively, D is TRBD1 or TRBD2 (5 bases each). The CDR3 consists of 16 residues. CDR1 is SQVTM and CDR2 is ANQGSEA in the germline V gene. CDR3 sequence (DNA): TGCAGCGCCATGACATCTGGGACCGACACTCCCTTCGAGCAATACTTC. Amino acid sequence: CSAMTSGTDTPFEQYF.

The chain is built from TRBV18 and TRBJ2-7; 13 bases map to TRBD2. With V trimmed by 6 bases and J by 3 bases, 5 bases remained unmatched. Germline V gives CDR1 KGHSH, CDR2 LQKENI. This CDR3 is 15 amino acids long. The CDR3 DNA reads TGTGCCAGCTCCCCCGGGACTAGCGGGATCTACGAGCAGTACTTC. It encodes CASSPGTSGIYEQYF. Full variable domain (missing parts from reference TRBV18 and TRBJ2-7): NAGVMQNPRHLVRRRGQEARLRCSPMKGHSHVYWYRQLPEEGLKFMVYLQKENIIDESGMPKERFSAEFPKEGPSILRIQQVVRGDSAAYFCASSPGTSGIYEQYFGPGTRLTVT.